Listed below are T cell receptor beta chains from one sample, sequenced in a study of blood T cells in healthy people across ages. TCRdb redid the calling of the 5' RACE reads with MiXCR, one entry per CDR3 protein. Of about 830,000 distinct CDR3 sequences in the sample, over 45% are singletons; the top ten hold 20% to 25%. Sequencing used blood. The source is a man aged 25-45 years in good health. Each CDR3 is given with its conserved first and last residue.

j_gene,v_gene,CDR3aa
TRBJ2-7,TRBV5-1,CASSLTGQGAYEQYF
TRBJ1-2,TRBV29-1,CSALLWDYGYTF
TRBJ1-6,TRBV2,CACRAAGTANSPLHF
TRBJ2-5,TRBV6-6,CASSYSGIDTGFSQYF
TRBJ2-7,TRBV20-1,CSALWYEQYF
TRBJ2-3,TRBV7-8,CASSPQGNADTQYF
TRBJ1-2,TRBV5-1,CASSPLGGVDYGYTF
TRBJ1-1,TRBV14,CASSLPGRPRNAFF
TRBJ1-4,TRBV4-2,CASSPPQGIREKLFF
TRBJ2-7,TRBV30,CAWEQGNYEQYF
TRBJ2-5,TRBV4-2,CASSQVQGAYSEQYF
TRBJ2-5,TRBV11-2,CASSLGMVQETQYF
TRBJ2-1,TRBV11-1,CASSFGGGDEQFF
TRBJ1-6,TRBV7-8,CASSLAGRQNSPLHF
.,TRBV18,CASSGRTGVVGETQYF
.,TRBV9,CASSPTTPGLAFDEQYF
TRBJ2-7,TRBV5-1,CASSFNIGSYEQYF
TRBJ1-2,TRBV29-1,CSVAGEGYGYTF
TRBJ2-5,TRBV6-5,CASRAYGREETQYF
TRBJ1-2,TRBV29-1,CSVETGTYGYTF
TRBJ1-2,TRBV5-1,CASSQYYEGAGYGYTF
TRBJ2-1,TRBV5-4,CASSFPTGTSGSSEQFF
TRBJ1-2,TRBV6-6,CASSSYGYTF
.,TRBV5-1,CASSFYPGTDLTYEQYF
TRBJ2-3,TRBV7-2,CASNNFRRATDTQYF
TRBJ2-3,TRBV10-3,CAAQGNIPDTQYF
TRBJ2-5,TRBV20-1,CSALDGGNQETQYF
TRBJ2-5,TRBV12-3/TRBV12-4,CASSPGTVGATQYF
TRBJ2-3,TRBV9,CASSESLSFVTAPDTQYF
TRBJ2-1,TRBV27,CASSRTGGSHNEQFF
.,TRBV20-1,CSASLGGQFGEQYF
TRBJ1-6,TRBV2,CASNTPREGDSPLHF
TRBJ2-5,TRBV7-8,CASSLSFAAETQYF
TRBJ2-3,TRBV12-3/TRBV12-4,CASSFTAGTTDTQYF
TRBJ2-3,TRBV4-2,CASSPGGQELDTQYF
TRBJ1-4,TRBV3-1,CASSQVSGSNEKLFF
TRBJ2-3,TRBV29-1,CVATEALELPDTQYF
TRBJ2-1,TRBV18,CASSLSSGRGEQFF
TRBJ1-4,TRBV6-1,CASSEDSRSRVF
TRBJ1-2,TRBV7-2,CASSLDGQASGYTF
TRBJ1-5,TRBV25-1,CASTRTGAEWYSNQPQHF
TRBJ2-1,TRBV20-1,CSACRDTLYNEQFF
.,TRBV14,CASSQAPKETQYF
TRBJ1-6,TRBV6-5,CASSYSSTAGLSPLHF
TRBJ1-2,TRBV3-1,CASSQGGIGYGYTF
TRBJ2-3,TRBV6-5,CASSQRGRGTDTQYF
TRBJ2-1,TRBV29-1,CSVVDAAGTSGRALNEQFF
TRBJ2-5,TRBV29-1,CSVEGVETQYF
TRBJ2-7,TRBV7-2,CASSASTSPSAEQYF
TRBJ2-4,TRBV10-3,CATSEGLRSDKNIQYF
.,TRBV15,CATSRGTSERPRNIQYF
TRBJ2-1,TRBV5-1,CASGLDGIYNEQFF
TRBJ1-6,TRBV20-1,CTTTGGFDNSPLHF